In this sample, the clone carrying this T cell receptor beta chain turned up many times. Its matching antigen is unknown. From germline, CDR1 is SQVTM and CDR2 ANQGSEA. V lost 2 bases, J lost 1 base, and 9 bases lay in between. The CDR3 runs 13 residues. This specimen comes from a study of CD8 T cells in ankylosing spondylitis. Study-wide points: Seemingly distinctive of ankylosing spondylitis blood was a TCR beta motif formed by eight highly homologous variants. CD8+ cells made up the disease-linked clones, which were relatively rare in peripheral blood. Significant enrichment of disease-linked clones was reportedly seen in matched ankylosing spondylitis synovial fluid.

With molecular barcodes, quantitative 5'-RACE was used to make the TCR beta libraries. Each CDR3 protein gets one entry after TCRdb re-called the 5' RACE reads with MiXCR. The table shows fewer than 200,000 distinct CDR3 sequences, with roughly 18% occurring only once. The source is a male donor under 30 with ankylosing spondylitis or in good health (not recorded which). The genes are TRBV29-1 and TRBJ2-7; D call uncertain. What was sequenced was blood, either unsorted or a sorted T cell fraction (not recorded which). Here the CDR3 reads CSVERADSYEQYF. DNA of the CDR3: TGCAGCGTTGAAAGGGCCGATTCCTACGAGCAGTACTTC.